Presented here are 24 T cell receptor beta chains from one specimen sequenced in a study of cytomegalovirus exposure and HLA in healthy donors. Profiling relied on immunoSEQ multiplex PCR, and the TCRdb table lists in-frame clones only, not all of them. The sample has some 120,000 clones, around 85% seen once; the top ten hold around 1.9%. The sample comprised PBMCs. All receptors come from a woman younger than 45 in good health and CMV-seronegative.

V and J are TRBV7-6 and TRBJ2-1, with D hard to call. The length of the CDR3 is 15 residues. Germline loops: CDR1 SGHVS, CDR2 FNYEAQ. V was shortened by 1 base and J by 6 bases, with 13 bases between the two germline ends. In DNA, the CDR3 is TGTGCCAGCAGCTTAGGTCTAGGAGTCGGCAATGAGCAGTTCTTC. This gives the protein CASSLGLGVGNEQFF.

V usage is TRBV30 and J usage is TRBJ2-3; D is unclear. The length of the CDR3 is 16 residues. Germline V gene data show CDR1 as GTSNPN and CDR2 as SVGIG (reference sequence). Deletions cut 3 bases from V and 5 bases from J, with 21 bases between. The CDR3 is CAWSRWAAQYGDTQYF. For the CDR3, the DNA is TGTGCCTGGAGCAGGTGGGCCGCTCAGTATGGAGATACGCAGTATTTT.

This clone was counted a few times. The V call is TRBV9, the J call TRBJ1-6; TRBD1 aligns across 7 bases. V lost 4 bases to trimming and J lost 9 bases; unmatched junction nucleotides: 13. Germline V gene data show CDR1 as SGDLS and CDR2 as YYNGEE. CDR3 length: 16 amino acids. CDR3 nucleotides: TGTGCCAGCAGCCCAAGGGGGACAGAATTTGGTTCACCCCTCCACTTT. Its protein is CASSPRGTEFGSPLHF. Full variable domain (rest looked up from reference TRBV9 and TRBJ1-6): DSGVTQTPKHLITATGQRVTLRCSPRSGDLSVYWYQQSLDQGLQFLIQYYNGEERAKGNILERFSAQQFPDLHSELNLSSLELGDSALYFCASSPRGTEFGSPLHFGNGTRLTVT.

The gene calls are TRBV5-1 and TRBJ2-2; 9 bases map to TRBD2. CDR1 and CDR2 (germline): SGHRS, YFSETQ. CDR3 length: 17 amino acids. V dropped 5 bases and J dropped 1; count of bases not matched to a gene: 9. As DNA, the CDR3 is TGCGCCAGCAGTCCTATAGCGGGGGCCGAGAACACCGGGGAGCTGTTTTTT. Protein product: CASSPIAGAENTGELFF.

The chain carries TRBV7-9 and TRBJ1-5, with 7 bases that match TRBD1. The CDR3 extends over 15 amino acids. V shed 4 bases, J shed 5 bases, and the junction held 8 bases outside the gene matches. Germline values: CDR1 SEHNR, CDR2 FQNEAQ (reference sequence). The CDR3 loop is CASSSQGSVDQPQHF. CDR3 DNA sequence: TGTGCCAGCAGCTCACAGGGGTCTGTCGATCAGCCCCAGCATTTT.

This chain connects TRBV5-1 to TRBJ1-1, with 8 bases that match TRBD1. V was pared by 4 bases and J by 3 bases, with 8 bases of the junction left unmatched. Germline assignment: CDR1 SGHRS and CDR2 YFSETQ. The CDR3 consists of 15 residues. CDR3 sequence reads: CASSPLDRGDTEAFF. The CDR3 DNA reads TGCGCCAGCAGCCCCCTAGACAGGGGAGACACTGAAGCTTTCTTT.

The V gene is TRBV23-1, the J gene TRBJ1-3; D possibly corresponds to TRBD1 (6 bases). TRBV23-1 is identified as an open reading frame with a role that is uncertain. The CDR3 extends over 13 amino acids. The ends were cut back, 6 bases at V and 4 bases at J, with 10 bases in the middle. CDR3 nucleotide sequence: TGCGCCAGCAGCCAGGGGATCGGAAACACCATATATTTT. It is translated as CASSQGIGNTIYF.

V and J are TRBV7-8 and TRBJ2-1; tentative D call: TRBD2 (5 bases). The germline gives CDR1 SGHVS, CDR2 FQNEAQ. This CDR3 has 16 residues. The V end lost 5 bases, the J end lost 5 bases, and 19 bases lay between the germline ends. CDR3 DNA sequence: TGTGCCAGCAGCCACCTCCGCCTGGGAGCCCACAATGAGCAGTTCTTC. Amino acid sequence: CASSHLRLGAHNEQFF.

This sequence joins TRBV15 and TRBJ2-3; 11 positions match TRBD2. Germline CDR1 and CDR2: LNHNV and YYDKDF (reference sequence). The CDR3 totals 18 residues. With V trimmed by 0 bases and J by 0 bases, 5 bases remained unmatched. For the CDR3, the DNA is TGTGCCACCAGCAGAGAGCCTAGCGGGGGGAGTAGCACAGATACGCAGTATTTT. It codes for CATSREPSGGSSTDTQYF.

This chain links TRBV11-3 with TRBJ2-5; TRBD2 matches at 15 bases. The CDR3 has 18 residues. The germline V gene encodes CDR1 SGHNT and CDR2 YENEEA. V lost 5 bases, J lost 0 bases, and 7 bases stayed unmatched. In DNA, the CDR3 is TGTGCCAGCAGCCCCGGGACTAGCGGGGGGCCCCACCAAGAGACCCAGTACTTC. Translating gives CASSPGTSGGPHQETQYF.

J is TRBJ1-2 and V is TRBV27; D call uncertain. Trimming left V 1 base short and J 2 bases short, with 8 bases between. CDR3 length equals 14 residues. The germline V gene encodes CDR1 MNHEY and CDR2 SMNVEV (reference sequence). CDR3: CASSLLWPNYGYTF. CDR3 sequence (DNA): TGTGCCAGCAGTTTATTGTGGCCGAACTATGGCTACACCTTC.

The chain joins TRBV5-4 to TRBJ2-7; TRBD1 agrees at 11 bases. The germline V gene encodes CDR1 SGHNT and CDR2 YYREEE (reference sequence). The CDR3 is 16 residues long. V trimming: 0 bases; J trimming: 6 bases; junction bases outside the gene matches: 8. Written as DNA, the CDR3 is TGTGCCAGCAGCTTGGACGGGGGGACAGGGGGTATCGAGCAGTACTTC. This codes for CASSLDGGTGGIEQYF.

V and J are TRBV6-5 and TRBJ2-3; D unresolved. Germline CDR1 and CDR2: MNHEY and SVGAGI. V was cut by 6 bases and J by 0 bases, with 10 bases left in between. CDR3 length: 14 amino acids. CDR3 DNA: TGTGCCAGCAGAGTTACGACTAGCACAGATACGCAGTATTTT. This translates into CASRVTTSTDTQYF.

The chain joins TRBV2 to TRBJ1-2, with 10 bases matching TRBD1. Losses at the gene ends were 6 bases for V and 5 bases for J; bases not matched to a gene: 9. Germline assignment: CDR1 SNHLY and CDR2 FYNNEI. The CDR3 length is 15 residues. This CDR3 reads CASRASGTGAYGYTF. In nucleotides, the CDR3 is TGTGCCAGCAGAGCTTCCGGGACAGGGGCTTATGGCTACACCTTC.

The CDR3: CATSRQRANTGELFF. The CDR3 nucleotides are TGTGCCACCAGCCGACAGAGAGCGAACACCGGGGAGCTGTTTTTT. This chain joins TRBV15 and TRBJ2-2; a possible D gene is TRBD1 (5 bases). With 5 bases removed from V and 0 bases from J, the gap between germline ends came to 10 bases. The CDR3 covers 15 residues. Germline V gene data show CDR1 as LNHNV and CDR2 as YYDKDF (reference sequence).

The chain joins TRBV30 to TRBJ1-4; D uncertain. Per the germline V gene, CDR1 is GTSNPN and CDR2 is SVGIG (reference sequence). The CDR3 spans 11 residues. Trimming left V 0 bases short and J 8 bases short, with 4 bases between. The CDR3 sequence is CAWSVAEKLFF. The CDR3 coding sequence is TGTGCCTGGAGTGTAGCGGAAAAACTGTTTTTT.

The rearrangement uses TRBV30 and TRBJ1-6; 9 positions match TRBD1. CDR1 is GTSNPN, CDR2 SVGIG, per germline (reference sequence). The trim removed 1 base at V and 7 bases at J, leaving 14 bases unmatched. This CDR3 contains 18 residues. DNA for the CDR3: TGTGCCTGGAGTGCTTTTGGGACAGGGAGAAGGGTAAATTCACCCCTCCACTTT. Translating gives CAWSAFGTGRRVNSPLHF. The whole variable domain, remainder taken from reference TRBV30 and TRBJ1-6, is SQTIHQWPATLVQPVGSPLSLECTVEGTSNPNLYWYRQAAGRGLQLLFYSVGIGQISSEVPQNLSASRPQDRQFILSSKKLLLSDSGFYLCAWSAFGTGRRVNSPLHFGNGTRLTVT.

This sequence joins TRBV10-3 and TRBJ1-1; TRBD1 matches 9 bases. Losses at the gene ends were 6 bases for V and 4 bases for J; bases not matched to a gene: 6. The CDR3 has 14 residues. The V gene's germline CDR1 is ENHRY and CDR2 SYGVKD. The CDR3 DNA reads as TGTGCCATCAGCCGGACAGGGGAGAGCACTGAAGCTTTCTTT. Protein product: CAISRTGESTEAFF.

CDR3 DNA sequence: TGTGCCTGGAACCCCCGGACAGCGAACACTGAAGCTTTCTTT. Its translation is CAWNPRTANTEAFF. V is TRBV30 and J is TRBJ1-1; perhaps TRBD1 as D (6 bases). The germline gives CDR1 GTSNPN, CDR2 SVGIG (reference sequence). Trimming stripped 4 bases from V and 1 base from J, with 13 bases between. The CDR3 sequence is 14 residues long.

The count of this clone is one. This chain joins TRBV27 and TRBJ2-7, with D uncertain. V was pared by 7 bases and J by 6 bases, with 16 bases between. Germline V gene data show CDR1 as MNHEY and CDR2 as SMNVEV (reference sequence). The CDR3 spans 13 residues. CDR3 amino acids: CASTTAPWSEQYF. As DNA, the CDR3 is TGTGCCAGCACCACCGCTCCCTGGAGCGAGCAGTACTTC.

CDR3 sequence reads: CASSLRQGAREQYF. CDR3 nucleotides: TGTGCCAGCAGCTTGAGGCAGGGGGCTAGAGAGCAGTACTTC. The chain links TRBV5-4 to TRBJ2-7; 8 bases are a match to TRBD1. The germline V gene encodes CDR1 SGHNT and CDR2 YYREEE (reference sequence). The CDR3 contains 14 residues. Germline trimming cut 1 base from V and 7 bases from J; bases unmatched to any gene: 7.

The V gene is TRBV19, the J gene TRBJ1-3; 9 nucleotides align to TRBD1. The junction had 9 bases not matched to a gene; V was cut back by 7 bases and J by 2 bases. Per germline, CDR1 LNHDA and CDR2 SQIVND (reference sequence). The CDR3 extends over 16 amino acids. The CDR3 sequence is CASTPFDRGAGNTIYF. The CDR3 nucleotides are TGTGCCAGTACCCCCTTCGACAGGGGGGCTGGAAACACCATATATTTT.

This clone has just a few counts. V gene TRBV4-3 combines with J gene TRBJ1-2; 7 nucleotides line up with TRBD1. Germline CDR1 and CDR2: LGHNA and YSLEER. The junction had 12 bases not matched to a gene; V was cut back by 1 base and J by 7 bases. There are 16 residues in the CDR3. The chain's CDR3 is CASSQVADRSMAGYTF. The CDR3 DNA is TGCGCCAGCAGCCAAGTCGCGGACAGGAGTATGGCTGGCTACACCTTC.

The genes are TRBV4-3 and TRBJ2-7; 7 nucleotides agree with TRBD1. This CDR3 contains 16 residues. From germline, CDR1 is LGHNA and CDR2 YSLEER. V lost 0 bases and J lost 0; bases outside the gene matches: 5. CDR3: CASSQDQDRSSYEQYF. DNA of the CDR3: TGCGCCAGCAGCCAAGATCAGGACAGGAGCTCCTACGAGCAGTACTTC.